The rows below give T cell receptor beta chains drawn from one sample of a study of blood T cells in healthy people across ages. TCRdb re-derived calls from the 5' RACE reads in MiXCR, one entry per CDR3 protein. This table holds 1.5 million to 2 million distinct CDR3 sequences, 35% to 50% found once. Sequenced material: blood. These receptors were collected from a human donor in good health. CDR3s include the opening cysteine and the closing phenylalanine or tryptophan. D genes are given only for firm matches. Clone size is shown for a subset of rows, as once, few, many or a class of expanded clone.

clone size,V gene,J gene,D gene,CDR3 protein,CDR3 DNA
.,TRBV5-1,TRBJ1-2,.,CASSLFSGTTYGYTF,TGCGCCAGCAGCTTGTTCTCGGGGACTACCTATGGCTACACCTTC
few,TRBV28,TRBJ2-5,TRBD1,CASSLPGTGRQETQYF,TGTGCCAGCAGTTTGCCGGGGACAGGAAGACAAGAGACCCAGTACTTC
once,TRBV6-7,TRBJ2-3,.,CASTPSSPTDTQYF,TGTGCCAGCACCCCGTCTTCCCCAACGGATACGCAGTATTTT
few,TRBV4-1,TRBJ2-2,.,CASSQEPERELFF,TGCGCCAGCAGCCAAGAGCCCGAGAGGGAGCTGTTTTTT
.,TRBV20-1,TRBJ2-7,.,CSAATGDAYEQYF,TGCAGTGCCGCGACGGGGGACGCCTACGAGCAGTACTTC
few,TRBV5-6,TRBJ2-5,.,CASSLLGSKETQYF,TGTGCCAGCAGCCTCCTCGGGAGCAAAGAGACCCAGTACTTC
.,TRBV5-6,TRBJ2-7,TRBD1,CASSLPGQKASYEQYF,TGTGCCAGCAGCTTGCCGGGACAGAAAGCTTCCTACGAGCAGTACTTC
.,TRBV4-1,TRBJ2-5,TRBD2,CASSQYSGGKETRYF,TGCGCCAGCAGCCAATATAGCGGGGGGAAAGAGACCCGGTACTTC
.,TRBV5-1,TRBJ2-1,TRBD1,CASSFTGGSRNEQFF,TGCGCCAGCAGCTTTACAGGGGGCTCGAGGAATGAGCAGTTCTTC
.,TRBV7-2,TRBJ2-5,.,CASSFLEGGVLETQYF,TGTGCCAGCAGCTTTCTCGAGGGGGGGGTTTTGGAGACCCAGTACTTC
.,TRBV5-1,TRBJ1-5,.,CASSLNSNSNQPQHF,TGCGCCAGCAGCTTAAACTCTAATAGCAATCAGCCCCAGCATTTT
.,TRBV6-2/TRBV6-3,TRBJ2-7,.,CASSFLAGTYEQYF,TGTGCCAGCAGTTTCCTCGCCGGGACCTACGAGCAGTACTTC
few,TRBV7-2,TRBJ2-1,.,CASSLVGPEQFF,TGTGCCAGCAGCTTAGTCGGACCCGAGCAGTTCTTC
.,TRBV10-2,TRBJ1-2,.,CASSESYPGALERGYTF,TGCGCCAGCAGTGAGTCATACCCAGGTGCCTTGGAGAGGGGCTACACCTTC
.,TRBV20-1,TRBJ2-3,.,CSARDIVDSQYF,TGCAGTGCTAGAGATATAGTGGATTCGCAGTATTTT
few,TRBV9,TRBJ2-3,.,CASSTNTGLGTDTQYF,TGTGCCAGCAGCACAAATACAGGGTTGGGCACAGATACGCAGTATTTT
few,TRBV6-6,TRBJ1-2,TRBD1,CASSKKLTGANYGYTF,TGTGCCAGCAGCAAGAAACTGACAGGGGCTAACTATGGCTACACCTTC
few,TRBV28,TRBJ1-5,.,CASSLDGRGDQPQHF,TGTGCCAGCAGTTTAGATGGGAGGGGAGATCAGCCCCAGCATTTT
once,TRBV6-2/TRBV6-3,TRBJ2-2,.,CASSYWRGAPNTGELFF,TGTGCCAGCAGTTACTGGAGGGGGGCTCCGAACACCGGGGAGCTGTTTTTT
.,TRBV28,TRBJ1-3,.,CASNSRGSSGNTIYF,TGTGCCAGCAATTCTCGAGGTAGCTCTGGAAACACCATATATTTT
.,TRBV10-3,TRBJ2-2,.,CATGQGEITGELFF,TGTGCCACCGGACAAGGCGAAATAACCGGGGAGCTGTTTTTT
once,TRBV4-3,TRBJ2-3,TRBD2,CASSPGLAGAGWESDTQYF,TGCGCCAGCAGCCCCGGCCTAGCGGGGGCCGGGTGGGAGTCAGATACGCAGTATTTT
.,TRBV11-2,TRBJ2-4,TRBD2,CASSRRGTSGGDGNIQYF,TGTGCCAGCAGCCGACGCGGGACTAGCGGGGGGGATGGAAACATTCAGTACTTC
.,TRBV21-1,TRBJ1-5,.,CASSSQAGRNQPQHF,TGTGCCAGCAGCTCCCAAGCGGGTAGGAATCAGCCCCAGCATTTT
.,TRBV10-3,TRBJ2-7,.,CAISEALTEGHSYEQYF,TGTGCCATCAGTGAGGCCCTGACAGAGGGCCACTCCTACGAGCAGTACTTC
.,TRBV20-1,TRBJ1-5,.,CSASIQGLYNQPQHF,TGCAGTGCTAGTATACAGGGACTATACAATCAGCCCCAGCATTTT
.,TRBV18,TRBJ1-1,.,CASSPSGQGFGAFF,TGTGCCAGCTCACCTTCGGGACAAGGTTTCGGGGCTTTCTTT
few,TRBV29-1,TRBJ2-1,.,CSILGGSYNEQFF,TGCAGCATTTTAGGGGGCTCCTACAATGAGCAGTTCTTC
few,TRBV20-1,TRBJ2-7,TRBD1,CSARPITGQGAEHYSYEQYF,TGCAGTGCTAGACCTATCACGGGACAGGGTGCCGAGCATTATTCCTACGAGCAGTACTTC
.,TRBV4-3,TRBJ2-3,.,CASSQQARVSGTDTQYF,TGCGCCAGCAGTCAACAAGCCAGGGTCTCGGGCACAGATACGCAGTATTTT
.,TRBV6-2/TRBV6-3,TRBJ2-3,TRBD2,CASRDPAPSSGSTDTQYF,TGTGCCAGCAGAGACCCGGCACCCTCTAGCGGCTCCACAGATACACAGTATTTT
.,TRBV27,TRBJ1-4,.,CASSLIRRGNYATNEKLFF,TGTGCCAGCAGTTTAATCCGAAGGGGCAACTACGCAACTAATGAAAAACTGTTTTTT
.,TRBV4-2,TRBJ1-2,.,CASSPEGKSYSGYTF,TGTGCCAGCAGCCCTGAGGGGAAAAGCTATTCTGGCTACACCTTC
few,TRBV12-3/TRBV12-4,TRBJ1-5,.,CASSDQLDQPQHF,TGTGCCAGCAGTGACCAATTGGATCAGCCCCAGCATTTT
few,TRBV6-1,TRBJ2-5,TRBD2,CASSQTSGGPLHRETQYF,TGTGCCAGCAGCCAGACTAGCGGGGGGCCGTTACATAGAGAGACCCAGTACTTC
.,TRBV29-1,TRBJ2-7,.,CSASPTGSYEQYF,TGCAGCGCCTCCCCCACAGGGTCCTACGAGCAGTACTTC
.,TRBV19,TRBJ2-7,.,CASSPRGAGVSYEQYF,TGTGCCAGTAGTCCTCGGGGGGCAGGGGTGTCCTACGAGCAGTACTTC
few,TRBV6-6,TRBJ1-4,.,CASSYERKEKLFF,TGTGCCAGCAGTTACGAGAGGAAGGAAAAACTGTTTTTT
many,TRBV20-1,TRBJ2-3,TRBD2,CSAPTRPLAGGFTDTQYF,TGCAGTGCTCCCACGAGGCCACTAGCGGGGGGATTCACAGATACGCAGTATTTT
.,TRBV13,TRBJ1-1,.,CASSPAVTEAFF,TGTGCCAGCAGCCCTGCAGTGACTGAAGCTTTCTTT